Shown below are 20 T cell receptor beta chains from a single sample sequenced in a study of PD-1 blockade in classical Hodgkin lymphoma. Time point indicated: newly diagnosed, previously untreated cHL patient sample. Magnetic negative selection isolated CD8+ T cells from thawed PBMCs. The table came from immunoSEQ multiplex PCR; TCRdb's copy has only in-frame clones and leaves some out. The profile shows approximately 2,500 clones, 70% to 80% of them singletons. The sample was CD8+ T cells from blood. The receptors were sampled from a human donor with classical Hodgkin lymphoma.

The rearrangement links TRBV9 to TRBJ2-7; D is possibly TRBD2 (6 bases). Per germline, CDR1 SGDLS and CDR2 YYNGEE. The V gene lost 4 bases and the J gene lost 3 bases, with 23 bases spanning the gap. The CDR3 length is 17 residues. The CDR3 coding sequence is TGTGCCAGCAGCCTATCGGGTGATGCGGACTATCACTACGAGCAGTACTTC. Its protein product is CASSLSGDADYHYEQYF.

The chain is built from TRBV30 and TRBJ2-5, with TRBD1 matching 10 bases. Trimming cost V 2 bases and J 5 bases; bases outside gene matches: 5. Looked up from germline, CDR1 is GTSNPN and CDR2 is SVGIG (reference sequence). This CDR3 is 14 amino acids long. CDR3: CAWSTGTGVETQYF. DNA of the CDR3: TGTGCCTGGAGTACCGGGACAGGGGTGGAGACCCAGTACTTC.

In its sample, this clone was seen a few times. The rearrangement uses TRBV6-4 and TRBJ2-1; 9 bases line up with TRBD2. This CDR3 is 14 amino acids long. The ends lost 5 bases at V and 5 bases at J; junction bases unmatched: 4. The germline gives CDR1 MRHNA, CDR2 SNTAGT. The CDR3 is CASSPSGGNNEQFF. Here the CDR3 DNA reads TGTGCCAGCAGTCCCAGCGGGGGGAACAATGAGCAGTTCTTC.

The rearrangement links TRBV2 to TRBJ1-4; D gene ambiguous. The ends were cut back, 7 bases at V and 4 bases at J, with 10 bases in the middle. The CDR3 is 13 amino acids. The germline CDR1 and CDR2 sequences are SNHLY and FYNNEI. The CDR3 DNA reads as TGTGCCAGCAACACGGAGCTTAATGAAAAACTGTTTTTT. This codes for CASNTELNEKLFF.

By its share, this clone is hyperexpanded (1% or more). The chain carries TRBV19 and TRBJ1-2; D unclear. Trimming pared 1 base from V and 4 bases from J, leaving 16 bases between. Germline assignment: CDR1 LNHDA and CDR2 SQIVND (reference sequence). CDR3 length: 16 residues. The CDR3 spells CASSIAGPSSSYGYTF. CDR3 DNA: TGTGCCAGTAGTATAGCGGGTCCTTCGAGCTCCTATGGCTACACCTTC.

V and J are TRBV29-1 and TRBJ2-3; D is ambiguous. V gave up 5 bases and J gave up 6 bases, with 6 bases separating them. The CDR3 length is 10 residues. The V gene's germline CDR1 is SQVTM and CDR2 ANQGSEA. The CDR3 is CSVWWDTQYF. In DNA, the CDR3 is TGCAGCGTTTGGTGGGATACGCAGTATTTT.

The chain combines TRBV5-1 with TRBJ2-5, with TRBD2 identical over 14 bases. Germline CDR1 and CDR2: SGHRS and YFSETQ. This CDR3 is 17 amino acids long. The V and J ends lost 0 bases and 4 bases, in that order; junction bases with no gene match: 5. The DNA of the CDR3 is TGCGCCAGCAGCTTGGCCATGACTAGCGGGAGGGTAGAGACCCAGTACTTC. It yields the protein CASSLAMTSGRVETQYF.

Only one count was recorded for this clone. This sequence joins TRBV5-6 and TRBJ2-5; possible D gene TRBD2, 5 bases. The V gene lost 4 bases and the J gene lost 5 bases, with 15 bases spanning the gap. The CDR3 spans 14 residues. The V gene's germline CDR1 is SGHDT and CDR2 YYEEEE. This chain's CDR3 is CASSRGSSEETQYF. CDR3 nucleotides: TGTGCCAGCAGCAGAGGAAGTAGCGAGGAGACCCAGTACTTC.

This sequence joins TRBV7-1 and TRBJ1-1; D unclear. TRBV7-1 is given ORF status, its function remaining uncertain. CDR3 length equals 14 residues. With 4 bases removed from V and 0 bases from J, the gap between germline ends came to 9 bases. The DNA for the CDR3 is TGTGCCAGCAGCTTACTGGCACTGAACACTGAAGCTTTCTTT. Translation: CASSLLALNTEAFF.

This chain joins TRBV25-1 and TRBJ1-4; D possibly corresponds to TRBD1 (6 bases). V was clipped by 1 base and J by 10 bases, with 16 bases between them. This CDR3 spans 15 amino acids. The germline V gene encodes CDR1 MGHDK and CDR2 SYGVNS. DNA of the CDR3: TGTGCCAGCAGTGAATCCAACCTGGACAGTACAAAACTGTTTTTT. Protein sequence: CASSESNLDSTKLFF.

The chain employs TRBV7-2 and TRBJ2-7; the D is unclear. Trimming stripped 0 bases from V and 6 bases from J, with 6 bases between. The germline V gene has CDR1 SGHTA and CDR2 FQGNSA. The CDR3 extends over 12 amino acids. In DNA form, the CDR3 reads TGTGCCAGCAGCTTAGCAGTGGGCGAGCAGTACTTC. Translated, it gives CASSLAVGEQYF.

This chain links TRBV28 with TRBJ2-5; 9 nucleotides line up with TRBD2. The V and J ends lost 6 bases and 0 bases, in that order; junction bases with no gene match: 2. The V gene's germline CDR1 is MDHEN and CDR2 SYDVKM. This CDR3 spans 14 amino acids. The CDR3 sequence: CASSRLADQETQYF. The CDR3 nucleotides are TGTGCCAGCAGCCGACTAGCGGACCAAGAGACCCAGTACTTC. The full variable domain, rest sourced from reference TRBV28 and TRBJ2-5, is DVKVTQSSRYLVKRTGEKVFLECVQDMDHENMFWYRQDPGLGLRLIYFSYDVKMKEKGDIPEGYSVSREKKERFSLILESASTNQTSMYLCASSRLADQETQYFGPGTRLLVL.

With regard to this clone: The junction differs from germline at one of its ends, possibly a read error. The rearrangement joins TRBV9 to TRBJ1-2; D possibly corresponds to TRBD1 (6 bases). There are 14 residues in the CDR3. CDR1 is SGDLS, CDR2 YYNGEE, per germline. CDR3 region: CASSPNNQGSLRAF. Written as DNA, the CDR3 is TGTGCCAGCAGCCCTAATAATCAGGGGTCCTTGAGGGCCTTC.

The chain couples TRBV19 to TRBJ2-1; TRBD2 matches at 11 bases. This CDR3 has 15 amino acids. After removal of 3 bases from V and 7 bases from J, the junction contained 5 bases not matched to a gene. Germline CDR1 is LNHDA and CDR2 is SQIVND (reference sequence). The CDR3 loop reads CASSIGASGGNEQFF. DNA for the CDR3: TGTGCCAGTAGTATTGGGGCTAGCGGGGGGAATGAGCAGTTCTTC.

The rearrangement joins TRBV11-2 to TRBJ2-1, with D possibly TRBD2 on 6 matching bases. Per the germline V gene, CDR1 is SGHAT and CDR2 is FQNNGV. The CDR3 consists of 15 residues. V lost 0 bases and J lost 8, with 14 bases in between. CDR3 nucleotide sequence: TGTGCCAGCAGCTTAGACGTGGGAGGTTTGGATGAGCAGTTCTTC. This translates into CASSLDVGGLDEQFF.

This chain joins TRBV21-1 and TRBJ2-7; the table assigns TRBD2, which was not confirmed against the DNA. TRBV21-1 represents a pseudogene. There are 12 residues in the CDR3. The CDR3 DNA is TGTGCCAGCAGCTGTCGGAGGTACGAGCAGTACTTC. Translation: CASSCRRYEQYF.

The chain joins TRBV2 to TRBJ1-4; 7 bases map to TRBD1. Germline loops: CDR1 SNHLY, CDR2 FYNNEI. The V segment lost 8 bases and the J segment 8 bases; nucleotides outside the gene matches: 11. The CDR3 loop spans 14 amino acids. The CDR3 DNA sequence: TGTGCCAGCTCGCTGGTCAGGGGGGGGGAAAAACTGTTTTTT. Its translation is CASSLVRGGEKLFF.

This clone has a single count. The CDR3 loop reads CASSSAFQETQYF. The CDR3 bases are TGTGCCAGCAGCTCAGCCTTCCAAGAGACCCAGTACTTC. This chain joins TRBV5-6 and TRBJ2-5; no firm D call. Germline values: CDR1 SGHDT, CDR2 YYEEEE. This CDR3 region has 13 residues. The V gene lost 3 bases and the J gene lost 1 base, with 7 bases spanning the gap.

The chain has TRBV9 and TRBJ1-1, with D maybe TRBD1 (6 bases). CDR1 is SGDLS, CDR2 YYNGEE, per germline. The CDR3 consists of 14 residues. V gave up 4 bases and J gave up 2 bases, with 12 bases separating them. The CDR3 coding sequence is TGTGCCAGCAGCTCAACAGGGAGCAACACTGAAGCTTTCTTT. Amino acids: CASSSTGSNTEAFF.

V gene TRBV19 combines with J gene TRBJ1-5, with 9 bases aligning to TRBD1. Germline trimming cut 3 bases from V and 5 bases from J; bases unmatched to any gene: 2. The CDR3 contains 14 residues. Germline CDR1 LNHDA, CDR2 SQIVND (reference sequence). CDR3 loop: CASSIWTGDQPQHF. CDR3 bases: TGTGCCAGTAGTATCTGGACAGGGGATCAGCCCCAGCATTTT.